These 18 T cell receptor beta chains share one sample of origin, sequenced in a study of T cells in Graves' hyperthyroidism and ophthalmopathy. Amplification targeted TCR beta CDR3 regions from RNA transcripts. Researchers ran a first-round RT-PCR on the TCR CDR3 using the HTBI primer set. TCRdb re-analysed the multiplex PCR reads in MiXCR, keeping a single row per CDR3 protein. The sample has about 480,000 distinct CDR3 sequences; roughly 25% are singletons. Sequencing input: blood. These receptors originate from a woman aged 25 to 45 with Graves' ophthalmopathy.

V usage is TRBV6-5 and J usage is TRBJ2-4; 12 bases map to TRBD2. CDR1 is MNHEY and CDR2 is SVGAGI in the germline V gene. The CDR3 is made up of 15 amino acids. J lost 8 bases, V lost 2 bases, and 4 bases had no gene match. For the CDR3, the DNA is TGTGCCAGCAGTTACACCCTAGCGGGGGGGCACATTCAGTACTTC. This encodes CASSYTLAGGHIQYF.

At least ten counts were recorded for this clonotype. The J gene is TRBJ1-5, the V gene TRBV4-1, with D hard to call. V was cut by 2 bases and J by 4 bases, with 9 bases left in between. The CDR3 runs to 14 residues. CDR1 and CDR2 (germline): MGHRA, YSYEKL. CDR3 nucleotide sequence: TGCGCCAGCAGCCAACAGCCCCCAAATCAGCCCCAGCATTTT. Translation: CASSQQPPNQPQHF.

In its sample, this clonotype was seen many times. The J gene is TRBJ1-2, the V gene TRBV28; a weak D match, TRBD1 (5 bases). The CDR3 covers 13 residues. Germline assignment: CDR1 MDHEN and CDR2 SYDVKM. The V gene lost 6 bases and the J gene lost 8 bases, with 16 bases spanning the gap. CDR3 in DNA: TGTGCCAGCAGAGCCGCGGGGCCGGTGGGCTACACCTTC. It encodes CASRAAGPVGYTF.

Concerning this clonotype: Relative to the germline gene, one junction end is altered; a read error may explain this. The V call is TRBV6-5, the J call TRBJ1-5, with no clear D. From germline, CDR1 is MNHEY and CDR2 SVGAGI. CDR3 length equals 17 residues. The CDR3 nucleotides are TGTGCCAGCAGTTACCGCTCGGGAGGAGGAGTGCTTCAGCCTCAGCATTTT. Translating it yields CASSYRSGGGVLQPQHF.

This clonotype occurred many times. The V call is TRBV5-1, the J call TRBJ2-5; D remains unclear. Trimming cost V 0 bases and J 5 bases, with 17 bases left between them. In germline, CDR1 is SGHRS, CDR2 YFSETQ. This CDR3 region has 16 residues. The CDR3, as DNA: TGCGCCAGCAGCTTGGTTGGGTTGGCGAGTGAGGAGACCCAGTACTTC. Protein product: CASSLVGLASEETQYF.

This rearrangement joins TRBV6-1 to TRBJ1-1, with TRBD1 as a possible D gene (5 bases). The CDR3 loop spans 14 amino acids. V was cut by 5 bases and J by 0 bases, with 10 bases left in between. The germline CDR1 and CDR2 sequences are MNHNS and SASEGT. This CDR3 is CASSRGLLNTEAFF. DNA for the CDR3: TGTGCCAGCAGTCGGGGACTGTTGAACACTGAAGCTTTCTTT.

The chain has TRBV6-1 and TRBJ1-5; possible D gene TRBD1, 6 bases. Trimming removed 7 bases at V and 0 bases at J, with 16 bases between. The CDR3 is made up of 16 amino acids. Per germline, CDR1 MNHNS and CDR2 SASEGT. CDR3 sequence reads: CASTRIGGPSNQPQHF. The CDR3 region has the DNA TGTGCCAGCACCCGAATAGGGGGGCCTAGCAATCAGCCCCAGCATTTT.

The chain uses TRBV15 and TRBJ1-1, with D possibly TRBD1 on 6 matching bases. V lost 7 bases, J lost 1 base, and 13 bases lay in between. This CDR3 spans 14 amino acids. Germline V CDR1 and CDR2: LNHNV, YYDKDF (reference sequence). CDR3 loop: CATTVTDRNTEAFF. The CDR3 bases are TGTGCCACCACTGTCACGGACAGGAACACTGAAGCTTTCTTT.

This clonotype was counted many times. CDR3 protein: CSGSRENTEAFF. The CDR3 DNA reads TGCAGCGGAAGCCGGGAGAACACTGAAGCTTTCTTT. This rearrangement joins TRBV29-1 to TRBJ1-1; D gene uncertain. Deletions cut 7 bases from V and 1 base from J, with 10 bases between. The CDR3 is made up of 12 amino acids. Germline V gene lookup returns CDR1 SQVTM and CDR2 ANQGSEA.

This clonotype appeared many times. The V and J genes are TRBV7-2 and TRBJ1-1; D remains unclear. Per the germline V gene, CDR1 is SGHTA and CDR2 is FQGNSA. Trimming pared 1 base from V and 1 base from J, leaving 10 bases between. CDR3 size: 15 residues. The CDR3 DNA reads TGTGCCAGCAGCTTAGTGGGTTCAGGGAACACTGAAGCTTTCTTT. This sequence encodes CASSLVGSGNTEAFF.

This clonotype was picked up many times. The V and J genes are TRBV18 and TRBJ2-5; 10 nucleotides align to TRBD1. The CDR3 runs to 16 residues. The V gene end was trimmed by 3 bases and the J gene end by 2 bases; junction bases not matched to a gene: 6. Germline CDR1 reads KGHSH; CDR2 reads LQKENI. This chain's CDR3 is CASSPTGTGVQETQYF. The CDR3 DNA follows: TGTGCCAGCTCACCTACCGGGACAGGGGTTCAAGAGACCCAGTACTTC. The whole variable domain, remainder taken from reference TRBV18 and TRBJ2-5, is NAGVMQNPRHLVRRRGQEARLRCSPMKGHSHVYWYRQLPEEGLKFMVYLQKENIIDESGMPKERFSAEFPKEGPSILRIQQVVRGDSAAYFCASSPTGTGVQETQYFGPGTRLLVL.

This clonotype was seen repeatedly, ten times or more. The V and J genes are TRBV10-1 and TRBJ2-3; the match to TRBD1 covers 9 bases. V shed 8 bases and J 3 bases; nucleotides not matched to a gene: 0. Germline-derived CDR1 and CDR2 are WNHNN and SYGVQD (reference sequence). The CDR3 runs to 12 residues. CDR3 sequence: CASGQGTDTQYF. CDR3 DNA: TGCGCCAGCGGACAGGGGACAGATACGCAGTATTTT.

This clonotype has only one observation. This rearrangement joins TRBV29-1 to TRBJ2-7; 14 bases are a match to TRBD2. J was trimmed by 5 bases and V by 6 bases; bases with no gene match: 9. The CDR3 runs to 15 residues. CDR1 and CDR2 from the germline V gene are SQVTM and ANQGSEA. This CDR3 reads CSVDPGLAGVHEQYF. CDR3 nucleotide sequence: TGCAGCGTGGACCCGGGACTAGCGGGAGTCCACGAGCAGTACTTC.

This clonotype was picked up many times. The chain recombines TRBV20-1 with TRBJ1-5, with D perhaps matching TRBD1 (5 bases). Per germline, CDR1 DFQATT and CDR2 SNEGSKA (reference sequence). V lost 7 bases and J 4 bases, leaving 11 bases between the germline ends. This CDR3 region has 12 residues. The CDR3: CSVQGPNQPQHF. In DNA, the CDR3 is TGCAGTGTTCAGGGCCCGAATCAGCCCCAGCATTTT.

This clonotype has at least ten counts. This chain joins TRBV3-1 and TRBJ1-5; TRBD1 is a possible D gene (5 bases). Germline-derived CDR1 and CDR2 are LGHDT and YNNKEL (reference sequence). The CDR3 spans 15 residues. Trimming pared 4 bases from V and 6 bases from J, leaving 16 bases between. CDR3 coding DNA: TGTGCCAGCAGCCGGGACGGGGCTGGGGGTCAGCCCCAGCATTTT. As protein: CASSRDGAGGQPQHF.

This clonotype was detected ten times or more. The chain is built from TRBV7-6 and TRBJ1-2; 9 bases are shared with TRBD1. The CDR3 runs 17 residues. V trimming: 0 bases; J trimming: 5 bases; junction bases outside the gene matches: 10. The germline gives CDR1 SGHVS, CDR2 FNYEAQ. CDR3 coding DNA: TGTGCCAGCAGCTTAGCGCCTCCCGGACAGGGGATGTATGGCTACACCTTC. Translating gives CASSLAPPGQGMYGYTF.

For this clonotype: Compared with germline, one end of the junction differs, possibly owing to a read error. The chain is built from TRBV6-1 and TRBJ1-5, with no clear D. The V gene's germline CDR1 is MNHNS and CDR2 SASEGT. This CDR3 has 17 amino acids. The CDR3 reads CPSSEDKMGVGNQPQHF. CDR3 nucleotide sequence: TGTCCCAGCAGTGAAGATAAAATGGGTGTTGGTAATCAGCCCCAGCATTTT.

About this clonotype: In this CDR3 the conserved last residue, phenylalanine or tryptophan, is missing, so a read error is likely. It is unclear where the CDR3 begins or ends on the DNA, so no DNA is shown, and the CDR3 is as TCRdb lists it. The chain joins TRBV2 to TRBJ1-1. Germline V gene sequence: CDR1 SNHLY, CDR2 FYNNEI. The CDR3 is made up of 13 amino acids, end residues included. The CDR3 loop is CASSTDGNTEACY.